One and the same sample provided the 9 T cell receptor beta chains below, sequenced in a study of T cells in Graves' hyperthyroidism and ophthalmopathy. TCR beta CDR3 regions were amplified from RNA transcripts. TCR CDR3 regions were first amplified by RT-PCR with HTBI primers. MiXCR, run by TCRdb on the multiplex PCR reads, gives a single entry per CDR3 protein. The sample has more than 550,000 distinct CDR3 sequences, approximately 18% seen once; the top ten hold 16%. Sequenced sample: blood. The receptors derive from a woman aged 45-65 years with Graves' hyperthyroidism that later progressed to Graves' ophthalmopathy.

This clonotype was recorded a few times. V usage is TRBV30 and J usage is TRBJ2-1, with 8 bases lining up with TRBD2. CDR3 length: 14 residues. With 4 bases clipped from V and 7 bases from J, the junction kept 9 bases outside the gene matches. The germline V gene encodes CDR1 GTSNPN and CDR2 SVGIG (reference sequence). CDR3 nucleotide sequence: TGTGCCTGGAAATTCGGGGGGGGTTGGAATGAGCAGTTCTTC. This translates into CAWKFGGGWNEQFF.

The rearrangement uses TRBV12-3 or TRBV12-4 and TRBJ2-3, with D hard to call. The V gene lost 6 bases and the J gene lost 2 bases, with 15 bases spanning the gap. The CDR3 covers 15 residues. The CDR3 nucleotides are TGTGCCAGCAGCCCAGGAAACAAAAACACAGATACGCAGTATTTT. It codes for CASSPGNKNTDTQYF.

There are many counts of this clonotype. The CDR3 sequence: CASSAHTNTEAFF. DNA of the CDR3: TGTGCCAGCAGTGCGCACACTAACACTGAAGCTTTCTTT. The chain recombines TRBV6-1 with TRBJ1-1; D ambiguous. CDR3 length: 13 residues. Looked up from germline, CDR1 is MNHNS and CDR2 is SASEGT. V lost 4 bases and J 2 bases, leaving 8 bases between the germline ends.

This clonotype was counted a few times. The rearrangement uses TRBV24-1 and TRBJ1-2; 9 bases line up with TRBD1. The germline V gene has CDR1 KGHDR and CDR2 SFDVKD. The CDR3 contains 15 residues. Germline trimming cut 3 bases from V and 6 bases from J; bases unmatched to any gene: 7. The CDR3: CATSDDRTGVNGYTF. The CDR3 DNA reads as TGTGCCACCAGTGATGACCGGACAGGGGTCAATGGCTACACCTTC.

This clonotype turned up a few times. This sequence joins TRBV7-6 and TRBJ1-2; D possibly corresponds to TRBD1 (6 bases). Per germline, CDR1 SGHVS and CDR2 FNYEAQ. V was pared by 2 bases and J by 0 bases, with 16 bases between. This CDR3 has 17 amino acids. The CDR3 DNA is TGTGCCAGCAGCTTATCCCAATCGGGACATCCTAACTATGGCTACACCTTC. Encoded protein: CASSLSQSGHPNYGYTF.

In this sample, this clonotype turned up many times. The CDR3 loop is CASSQDAGQYF. CDR3 bases: TGTGCCAGCAGCCAAGATGCGGGGCAGTACTTC. The V call is TRBV3-1, the J call TRBJ2-7, with D tentatively TRBD2 (5 bases). V was pared by 0 bases and J by 9 bases, with 6 bases between. The CDR3 has 11 residues. Germline V gene sequence: CDR1 LGHDT, CDR2 YNNKEL (reference sequence).

The genes are TRBV6-1 and TRBJ1-5; D gene uncertain. V lost 5 bases to trimming and J lost 11 bases, with 10 bases between them. The CDR3 covers 11 residues. From germline, CDR1 is MNHNS and CDR2 SASEGT. In nucleotides, the CDR3 is TGTGCCAGCAGTCCATCCTATGCCCAGCATTTT. This encodes CASSPSYAQHF.

V is TRBV2 and J is TRBJ2-3; 13 bases line up with TRBD2. Germline V gene lookup returns CDR1 SNHLY and CDR2 FYNNEI. The CDR3 length is 20 residues. V lost 6 bases to trimming and J lost 0 bases; unmatched junction nucleotides: 15. CDR3 amino acids: CASSDRTSGGLMTSTDTQYF. The DNA for the CDR3 is TGTGCCAGCAGCGATAGGACTAGCGGGGGCCTGATGACTAGCACAGATACGCAGTATTTT.

This clonotype occurred many times. As DNA, the CDR3 is TGTGCCAGCAGTTCATTCTACAGCAACGAGCAGTACTTC. Amino acids: CASSSFYSNEQYF. The chain links TRBV11-3 to TRBJ2-7; D unresolved. CDR3 length: 13 residues. V lost 6 bases to trimming and J lost 5 bases, with 14 bases between them. Germline loops: CDR1 SGHNT, CDR2 YENEEA.